This T cell receptor (beta chain) derives from a study of response to subunit inactivated influenza vaccine. Using its own MiXCR run on the RT-PCR reads, TCRdb lists one record per CDR3 protein. The sample includes approximately 520,000 distinct CDR3 sequences, 15% to 20% of them seen just once. At least ten counts were recorded for this clonotype. Antigen specificity is unknown. Broader study findings: It was suggested by the authors that few new T cells are recruited by each seasonal influenza vaccination.

V was shortened by 3 bases and J by 2 bases, with 11 bases between the two germline ends. The CDR3 runs to 15 residues. Germline V gives CDR1 ENHRY, CDR2 SYGVKD. V is TRBV10-3 and J is TRBJ1-3; D is possibly TRBD1 (6 bases). The specimen was CD4+ T cells sorted from PBMCs, collected around 25 months after vaccination. The sequence came from a man between 50 and 75 years old who received an inactivated influenza vaccine. CDR3 residues: CAISEAQGTGNTIYF. DNA for the CDR3: TGTGCCATCAGTGAAGCCCAGGGGACTGGAAACACCATATATTTT.